This is a list of T cell receptor beta chains from one sample in a study of T cells in Graves' hyperthyroidism and ophthalmopathy. TCRdb reprocessed the multiplex PCR reads via MiXCR and lists one record per CDR3 protein. The table has approximately 370,000 distinct CDR3 sequences, about 16% seen once. The sample consisted of blood. These receptors all come from a woman aged 25 to 39 with Graves' hyperthyroidism. CDR3s include the opening cysteine and the closing phenylalanine or tryptophan. Fields, in order: J gene, D gene, V gene, clone size, CDR3 DNA, CDR3 protein. A D gene is named only where the DNA matches it firmly. Expanded clones get a size class; other rows say once, few or many, or leave the size out.

J gene: TRBJ2-3
D gene: -
V gene: TRBV11-2
clone size: many
CDR3 DNA: TGTGCCAGCAGCTTGGGGGCAGCTAGCACAGATACGCAGTATTTT
CDR3 protein: CASSLGAASTDTQYF

J gene: TRBJ2-1
D gene: TRBD2
V gene: TRBV4-1
clone size: few
CDR3 DNA: TGCGCCAGCAGCAACAGCGGGAACTCCTACAATGAGCAGTTCTTC
CDR3 protein: CASSNSGNSYNEQFF

J gene: TRBJ1-3
D gene: -
V gene: TRBV6-2/TRBV6-3
clone size: few
CDR3 DNA: TGTGCCAGCAGTTACTCGATCGCAGGGGCGGCGGAAAACACCATATATTTT
CDR3 protein: CASSYSIAGAAENTIYF

J gene: TRBJ2-7
D gene: TRBD1
V gene: TRBV18
clone size: many
CDR3 DNA: TGTGCCAGCTCACCCGGGACAGGGGTGTTGGAGCAGTACTTC
CDR3 protein: CASSPGTGVLEQYF

J gene: TRBJ2-7
D gene: TRBD2
V gene: TRBV6-1
clone size: many
CDR3 DNA: TGTGCCAGCAGTCCGGGACTAGCAAGCTCCTACGAGCAGTACTTC
CDR3 protein: CASSPGLASSYEQYF

J gene: TRBJ1-1
D gene: -
V gene: TRBV18
clone size: many
CDR3 DNA: TGTGCCAGCTCACCCAACGAAGGCGAAGCTTTCTTT
CDR3 protein: CASSPNEGEAFF

J gene: TRBJ2-1
D gene: TRBD1
V gene: TRBV11-2
clone size: -
CDR3 DNA: TGTGCCAGCAGCCTTCGAGCCGGGACAGGGTGGAATGAGCAGTTCTTC
CDR3 protein: CASSLRAGTGWNEQFF

J gene: TRBJ2-7
D gene: -
V gene: TRBV28
clone size: few
CDR3 DNA: TGTGCCAGCAGCCTCGGGGTTGAGGTGTCCTACTCCTACGAGCAGTACTTC
CDR3 protein: CASSLGVEVSYSYEQYF

J gene: TRBJ1-5
D gene: -
V gene: TRBV30
clone size: few
CDR3 DNA: TGTGCCTGGGGCCGGGACGTTAGCAATCAGCCCCAGCATTTT
CDR3 protein: CAWGRDVSNQPQHF

J gene: TRBJ1-4
D gene: TRBD1
V gene: TRBV28
clone size: many
CDR3 DNA: TGTGCCAGCAAGATACAGGGGGTAGGGGAAAAACTGTTTTTT
CDR3 protein: CASKIQGVGEKLFF

J gene: TRBJ1-1
D gene: -
V gene: TRBV2
clone size: many
CDR3 DNA: TGCGCCAGCACTAGCCTCGCAGGCACTGAAGCTTTCTTT
CDR3 protein: CASTSLAGTEAFF

J gene: TRBJ2-6
D gene: -
V gene: TRBV2
clone size: few
CDR3 DNA: TGTGCCAGCAGTAACAGGGACGGGGCCAACGTCCTGACTTTC
CDR3 protein: CASSNRDGANVLTF

J gene: TRBJ1-1
D gene: -
V gene: TRBV18
clone size: many
CDR3 DNA: TGTGCCAGCTCACTGGCCGAGGGGGGGTACACTGAAGCTTTCTTT
CDR3 protein: CASSLAEGGYTEAFF

J gene: TRBJ1-1
D gene: -
V gene: TRBV3-1
clone size: many
CDR3 DNA: TGTGCCAGCAGCCAAGGGGACAACACTGAAGCTTTCTTT
CDR3 protein: CASSQGDNTEAFF

J gene: TRBJ2-1
D gene: TRBD2
V gene: TRBV19
clone size: few
CDR3 DNA: TGTGCCAGTAGGTCTACTAGCGGGAGTGGTAATGAGCAGTTCTTC
CDR3 protein: CASRSTSGSGNEQFF

J gene: TRBJ2-7
D gene: TRBD1
V gene: TRBV27
clone size: few
CDR3 DNA: TGTGCCAGCAGTTTACACCGACAGGGGTGGTACGAGCAGTACTTC
CDR3 protein: CASSLHRQGWYEQYF

J gene: TRBJ1-5
D gene: -
V gene: TRBV5-5
clone size: many
CDR3 DNA: TGTGCCAGCAGTAACTTATGGACGGATAGCAATCAGCCCCAGCATTTT
CDR3 protein: CASSNLWTDSNQPQHF

J gene: TRBJ1-1
D gene: TRBD1
V gene: TRBV19
clone size: few
CDR3 DNA: TGTGCCAGTAGTATAACAGGGGCCTACACTGAAGCTTTCTTT
CDR3 protein: CASSITGAYTEAFF

J gene: TRBJ2-5
D gene: -
V gene: TRBV20-1
clone size: many
CDR3 DNA: TGCAGTGCTAGAGCTCCAGGGATTGGAGAGACCCAGTACTTC
CDR3 protein: CSARAPGIGETQYF

J gene: TRBJ2-7
D gene: TRBD2
V gene: TRBV20-1
clone size: many
CDR3 DNA: TGCAGTGCTATGGGACTAGCGGGAGGGCCATCCTACGAGCAGTACTTC
CDR3 protein: CSAMGLAGGPSYEQYF

J gene: TRBJ1-2
D gene: TRBD1
V gene: TRBV7-2
clone size: few
CDR3 DNA: TGTGCCAGCAGCACCGGGACAGCCCCTTTGGGCTACACCTTC
CDR3 protein: CASSTGTAPLGYTF

J gene: TRBJ2-7
D gene: TRBD2
V gene: TRBV19
clone size: many
CDR3 DNA: TGTGCCAGTAGTATGACGACGGCGGGAGGGCCGTACGAGCAGTACTTC
CDR3 protein: CASSMTTAGGPYEQYF

J gene: TRBJ2-1
D gene: -
V gene: TRBV6-1
clone size: few
CDR3 DNA: TGTGCCAGCAGGCGGGGTTATGAGCAGTTCTTC
CDR3 protein: CASRRGYEQFF

J gene: TRBJ2-1
D gene: -
V gene: TRBV7-8
clone size: -
CDR3 DNA: TGTGCCAGCAGCTATCGACCTGGCAATGAGCAGTTCTTC
CDR3 protein: CASSYRPGNEQFF

J gene: TRBJ2-7
D gene: -
V gene: TRBV2
clone size: many
CDR3 DNA: TGTGCCAGCAGGCCCTTGGCAGTACGGGCGTACGAGCAGTACTTC
CDR3 protein: CASRPLAVRAYEQYF

J gene: TRBJ2-1
D gene: TRBD2
V gene: TRBV2
clone size: few
CDR3 DNA: TGTGCCAGCGCAACTAGCGGGAGTGTAGGTTACAATGAGCAGTTCTTC
CDR3 protein: CASATSGSVGYNEQFF

J gene: TRBJ2-5
D gene: -
V gene: TRBV14
clone size: few
CDR3 DNA: TGTGCCAGCAGCCAAGATCATGGGAGGCAGACCCAGTACTTC
CDR3 protein: CASSQDHGRQTQYF

J gene: TRBJ1-2
D gene: -
V gene: TRBV7-9
clone size: -
CDR3 DNA: TGTGCCAGCAGCAATGACCTCGCGGGGACCTATGGCTACACCTTC
CDR3 protein: CASSNDLAGTYGYTF

J gene: TRBJ1-1
D gene: -
V gene: TRBV12-3/TRBV12-4
clone size: -
CDR3 DNA: TGTGCCAGCAGTTTACGGGGGACAACTACTTTCTTT
CDR3 protein: CASSLRGTTTFF